The clone carrying this T cell receptor beta chain appeared a single time. Its antigen is unidentified. These data belong to a study of OX40 agonist ivuxolimab in advanced cancers. Overall study: Dose-escalation subjects each had hepatocellular carcinoma, melanoma, renal cell or head and neck cancer.

The germline V and J ends were trimmed by 0 bases and 9 bases, with 23 bases remaining between them. CDR1 and CDR2 from the germline V gene are LGHNA and YNFKEQ. The CDR3 covers 17 residues. The data were produced by immunoSEQ multiplex PCR, yet TCRdb's version contains in-frame clones alone and is incomplete. The sample yields around 69,000 clones, just over 85% seen once. General observations from the study: Clonal expansion was seen in CD4+ and CD8+ blood T cells by week 6 at 0.1 to 3.0 mg/kg. More expanded clones were found, on average, in CD8+ than in CD4+ T cells.

The J gene is TRBJ2-5, the V gene TRBV4-2, with D possibly called TRBD1 or TRBD2 (5 bases each). The receptor was isolated from an adult with an advanced solid tumor such as melanoma, head and neck, liver or kidney cancer. This specimen was CD4+ or CD8+ T cells sorted from blood, taken in a trial of the OX40 agonist ivuxolimab. The CDR3 protein is CASSQEQVGTYPLAQYF. The DNA for the CDR3 is TGTGCCAGCAGCCAAGAGCAGGTCGGGACCTACCCATTGGCCCAGTACTTC.